This T cell receptor beta chain was obtained from a study of blood T cell repertoires in COVID-19. Study context: T cells, B-cell-depleted T cells, or PBMCs provided the cDNA or gDNA that served as material.

V dropped 6 bases and J dropped 2 bases, with 11 bases sitting between them. The CDR3 loop spans 13 amino acids. Germline V CDR1 and CDR2: MNHEY, SMNVEV (reference sequence). This clone is medium-sized by share. Authors' data handling: Estimation of nucleated cell counts relied on the amplification of reference gene primers. Profiling relied on immunoSEQ multiplex PCR, and the TCRdb table lists in-frame clones only, not all of them. The D gene and trimming were derived from the DNA, and the V and J assignments and clone size from that table. The repertoire holds tens of thousands of clones, with around 80% as singletons.

The chain couples TRBV27 to TRBJ2-7; D is possibly TRBD1 (6 bases). Source material: peripheral blood. This receptor was identified in a man aged 65-85 years with acute or convalescent COVID-19. CDR3 residues: CASRLDSTYEQYF. The CDR3 DNA sequence: TGTGCCAGCAGATTGGACAGTACCTACGAGCAGTACTTC.